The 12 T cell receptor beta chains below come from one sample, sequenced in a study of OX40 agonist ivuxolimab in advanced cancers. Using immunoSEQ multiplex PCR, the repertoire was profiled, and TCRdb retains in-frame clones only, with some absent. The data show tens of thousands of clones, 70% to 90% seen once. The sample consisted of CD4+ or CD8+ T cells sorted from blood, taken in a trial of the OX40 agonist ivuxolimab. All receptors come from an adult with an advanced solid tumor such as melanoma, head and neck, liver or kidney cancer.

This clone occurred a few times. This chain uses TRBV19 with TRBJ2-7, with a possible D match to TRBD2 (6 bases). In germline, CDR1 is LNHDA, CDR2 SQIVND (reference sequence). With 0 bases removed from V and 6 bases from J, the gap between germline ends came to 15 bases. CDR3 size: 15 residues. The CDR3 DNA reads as TGTGCCAGTAGTATAGATTCACGGGAGACGGGCGAGCAGTACTTC. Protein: CASSIDSRETGEQYF.

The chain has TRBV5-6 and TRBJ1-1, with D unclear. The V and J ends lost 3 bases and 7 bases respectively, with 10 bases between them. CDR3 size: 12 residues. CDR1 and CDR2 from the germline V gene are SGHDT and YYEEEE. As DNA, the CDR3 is TGTGCCAGCAGCTCTGGGCAACTTGAAGCTTTCTTT. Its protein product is CASSSGQLEAFF. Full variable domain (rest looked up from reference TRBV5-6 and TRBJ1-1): DAGVTQSPTHLIKTRGQQVTLRCSPKSGHDTVSWYQQALGQGPQFIFQYYEEEERQRGNFPDRFSGHQFPNYSSELNVNALLLGDSALYLCASSSGQLEAFFGQGTRLTVV.

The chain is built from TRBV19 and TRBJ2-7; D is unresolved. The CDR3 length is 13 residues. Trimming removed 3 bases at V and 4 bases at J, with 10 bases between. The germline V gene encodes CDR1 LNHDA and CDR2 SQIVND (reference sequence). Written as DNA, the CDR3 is TGTGCCAGTAGTATCGCCGATAGGTACGAGCAGTACTTC. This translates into CASSIADRYEQYF.

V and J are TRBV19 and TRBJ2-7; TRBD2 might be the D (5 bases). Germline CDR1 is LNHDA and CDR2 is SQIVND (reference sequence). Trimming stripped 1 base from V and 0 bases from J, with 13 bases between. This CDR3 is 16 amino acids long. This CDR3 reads CASSIGRTGISYEQYF. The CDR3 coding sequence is TGTGCCAGTAGTATAGGAAGAACGGGAATCTCCTACGAGCAGTACTTC.

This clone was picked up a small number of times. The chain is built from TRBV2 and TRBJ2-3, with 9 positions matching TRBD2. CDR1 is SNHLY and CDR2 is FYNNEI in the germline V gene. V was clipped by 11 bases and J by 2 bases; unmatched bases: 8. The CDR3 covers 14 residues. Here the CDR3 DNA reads TGTGCCGGGGGGGCTAGCGGGGTCACAGATACGCAGTATTTT. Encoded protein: CAGGASGVTDTQYF.

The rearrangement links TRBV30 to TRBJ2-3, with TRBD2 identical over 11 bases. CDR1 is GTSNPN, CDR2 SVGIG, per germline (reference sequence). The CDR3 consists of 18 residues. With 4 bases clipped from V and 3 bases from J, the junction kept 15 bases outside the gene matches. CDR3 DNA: TGTGCCTGGAAGAAGGGGTTGATGGCTAGCGGGAGGACAGATACGCAGTATTTT. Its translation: CAWKKGLMASGRTDTQYF.

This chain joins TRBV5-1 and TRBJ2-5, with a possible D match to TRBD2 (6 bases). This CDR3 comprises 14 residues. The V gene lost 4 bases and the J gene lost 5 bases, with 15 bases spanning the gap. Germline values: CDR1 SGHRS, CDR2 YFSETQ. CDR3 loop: CASSAPGLGETQYF. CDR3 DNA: TGCGCCAGCAGCGCCCCGGGACTGGGTGAGACCCAGTACTTC.

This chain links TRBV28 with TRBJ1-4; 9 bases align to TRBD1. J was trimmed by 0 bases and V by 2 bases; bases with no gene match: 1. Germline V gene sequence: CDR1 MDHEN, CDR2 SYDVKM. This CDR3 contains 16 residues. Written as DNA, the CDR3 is TGTGCCAGCAGTTTAAGGACAGGGGCAACTAATGAAAAACTGTTTTTT. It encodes CASSLRTGATNEKLFF.

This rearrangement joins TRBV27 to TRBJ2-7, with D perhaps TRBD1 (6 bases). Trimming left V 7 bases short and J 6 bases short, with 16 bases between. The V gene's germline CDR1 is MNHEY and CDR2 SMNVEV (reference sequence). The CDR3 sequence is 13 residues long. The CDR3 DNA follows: TGTGCCAGCATCGGGCCAGGGGTACGCGAGCAGTACTTC. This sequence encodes CASIGPGVREQYF.

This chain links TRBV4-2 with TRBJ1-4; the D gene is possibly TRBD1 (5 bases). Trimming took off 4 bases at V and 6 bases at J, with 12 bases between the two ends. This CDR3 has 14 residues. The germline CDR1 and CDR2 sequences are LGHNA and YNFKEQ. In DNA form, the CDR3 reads TGTGCCAGCAGCCGACGGGGCCTGGATGAAAAACTGTTTTTT. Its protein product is CASSRRGLDEKLFF.

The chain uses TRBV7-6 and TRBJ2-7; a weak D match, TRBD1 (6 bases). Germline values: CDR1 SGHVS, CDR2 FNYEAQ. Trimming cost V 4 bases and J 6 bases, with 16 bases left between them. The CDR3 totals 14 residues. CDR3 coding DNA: TGTGCCAGCAGCTCTACAACAGGGCCCGGCGAGCAGTACTTC. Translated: CASSSTTGPGEQYF.

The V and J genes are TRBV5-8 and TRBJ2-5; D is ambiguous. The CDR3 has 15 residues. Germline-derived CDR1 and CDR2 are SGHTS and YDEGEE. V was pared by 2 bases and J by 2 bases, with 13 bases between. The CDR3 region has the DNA TGTGCCAGCAGCTTTGGTTGGGCTAGACAAGAGACCCAGTACTTC. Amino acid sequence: CASSFGWARQETQYF.